Reported below is one T cell receptor (beta chain). Its cognate antigen is unknown. The assay was immunoSEQ multiplex PCR, and TCRdb's table has in-frame clones only and misses some. The sample consists of tens of thousands of clones, roughly 90% of them appearing once. These data are taken from a study of T cell responses to AZD1222 COVID-19 vaccine. Regarding the study as a whole: Unmutated variant regions are reportedly the target of nearly half of TCRs that are spike-specific. Spike was spanned by vaccine-associated CD4 TCRs, which were dominant at 160-218 and 743-854. Just a handful of people given AZD1222 tested seropositive at baseline. Compared with day 0, the breadth and depth of the Spike-specific TCR repertoire rose significantly after two doses of AZD1222.

CDR1 is SGHAT and CDR2 is FQNNGV in the germline V gene. V was clipped by 5 bases and J by 3 bases, with 6 bases between them. The CDR3 runs to 12 residues. This TCR derives from an adult in good health. The sample here was peripheral blood, taken on day 0 of AZD1222 vaccination. The V and J genes are TRBV11-2 and TRBJ2-3; the D is unclear. The CDR3 loop reads CASSKITDTQYF. CDR3 in DNA: TGTGCCAGCAGCAAAATAACAGATACGCAGTATTTT.